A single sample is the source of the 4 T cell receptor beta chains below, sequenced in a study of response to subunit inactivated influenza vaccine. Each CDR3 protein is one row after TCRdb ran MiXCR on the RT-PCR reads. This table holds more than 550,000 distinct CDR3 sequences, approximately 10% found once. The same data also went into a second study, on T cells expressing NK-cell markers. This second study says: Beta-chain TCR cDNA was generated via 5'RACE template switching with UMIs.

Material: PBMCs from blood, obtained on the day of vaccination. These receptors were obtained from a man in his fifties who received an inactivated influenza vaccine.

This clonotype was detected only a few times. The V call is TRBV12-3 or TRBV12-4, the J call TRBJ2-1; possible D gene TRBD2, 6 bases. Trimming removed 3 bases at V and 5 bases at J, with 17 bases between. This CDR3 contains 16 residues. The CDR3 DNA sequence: TGTGCCAGCAGTTTGCGGGCGGACTACACAGACAATGAGCAGTTCTTC. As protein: CASSLRADYTDNEQFF.

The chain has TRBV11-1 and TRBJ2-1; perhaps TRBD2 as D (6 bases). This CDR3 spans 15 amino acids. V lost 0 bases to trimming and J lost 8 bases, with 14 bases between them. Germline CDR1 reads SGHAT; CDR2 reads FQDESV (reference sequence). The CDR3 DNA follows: TGTGCCAGCAGCTTAGCGACGATAGCGGTAGATGAGCAGTTCTTC. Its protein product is CASSLATIAVDEQFF.

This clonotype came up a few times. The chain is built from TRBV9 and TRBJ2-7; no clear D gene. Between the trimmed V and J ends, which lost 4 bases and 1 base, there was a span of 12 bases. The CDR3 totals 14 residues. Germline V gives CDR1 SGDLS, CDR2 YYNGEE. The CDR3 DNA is TGTGCCAGCAGCATTAATACGTATTCCTACGAGCAGTACTTC. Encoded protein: CASSINTYSYEQYF. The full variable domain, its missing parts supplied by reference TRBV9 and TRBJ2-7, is DSGVTQTPKHLITATGQRVTLRCSPRSGDLSVYWYQQSLDQGLQFLIQYYNGEERAKGNILERFSAQQFPDLHSELNLSSLELGDSALYFCASSINTYSYEQYFGPGTRLTVT.

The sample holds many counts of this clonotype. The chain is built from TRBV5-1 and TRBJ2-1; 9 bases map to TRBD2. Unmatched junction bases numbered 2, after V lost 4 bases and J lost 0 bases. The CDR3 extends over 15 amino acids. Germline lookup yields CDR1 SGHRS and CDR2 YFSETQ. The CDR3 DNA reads TGCGCCAGCAGCATTAGCGGGAGCTCCTACAATGAGCAGTTCTTC. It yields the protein CASSISGSSYNEQFF.